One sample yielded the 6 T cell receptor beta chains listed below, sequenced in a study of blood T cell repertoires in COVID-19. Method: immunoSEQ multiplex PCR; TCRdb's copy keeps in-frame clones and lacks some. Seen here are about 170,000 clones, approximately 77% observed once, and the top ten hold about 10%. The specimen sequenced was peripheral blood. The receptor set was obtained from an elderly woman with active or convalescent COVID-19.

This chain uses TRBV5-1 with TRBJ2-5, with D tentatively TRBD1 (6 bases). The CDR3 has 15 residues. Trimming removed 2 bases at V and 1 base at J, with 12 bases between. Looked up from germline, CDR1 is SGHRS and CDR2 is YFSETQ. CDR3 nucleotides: TGCGCCAGCAGCTTTAGGGGCAGGGGCCAAGAGACCCAGTACTTC. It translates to CASSFRGRGQETQYF.

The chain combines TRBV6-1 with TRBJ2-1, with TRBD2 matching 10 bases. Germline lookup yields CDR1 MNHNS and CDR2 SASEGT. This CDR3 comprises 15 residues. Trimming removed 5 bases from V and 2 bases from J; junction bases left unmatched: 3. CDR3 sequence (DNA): TGTGCCAGCAGTCCCCTAGCGGGAGCCTACAATGAGCAGTTCTTC. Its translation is CASSPLAGAYNEQFF.

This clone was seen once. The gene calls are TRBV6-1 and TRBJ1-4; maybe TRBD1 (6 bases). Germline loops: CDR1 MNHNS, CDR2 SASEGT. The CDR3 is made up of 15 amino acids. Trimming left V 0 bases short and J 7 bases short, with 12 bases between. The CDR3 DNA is TGTGCCAGCAGTGAAGCGACAGGTGAAGGTGAAAAACTGTTTTTT. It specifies CASSEATGEGEKLFF.

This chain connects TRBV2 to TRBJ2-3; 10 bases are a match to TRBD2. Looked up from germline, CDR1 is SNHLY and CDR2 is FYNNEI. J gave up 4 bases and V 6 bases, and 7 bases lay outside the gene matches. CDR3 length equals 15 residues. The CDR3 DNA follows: TGTGCCAGCAGGCGAGCGGGAGGGCCTTCAGATACGCAGTATTTT. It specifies CASRRAGGPSDTQYF.

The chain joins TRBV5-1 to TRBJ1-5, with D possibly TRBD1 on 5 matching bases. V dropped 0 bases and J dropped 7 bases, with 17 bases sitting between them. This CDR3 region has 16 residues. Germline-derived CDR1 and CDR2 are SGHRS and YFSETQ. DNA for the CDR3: TGCGCCAGCAGCTTGGGTGCCGGCCAGGGAGGCCAGCCCCAGCATTTT. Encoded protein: CASSLGAGQGGQPQHF.

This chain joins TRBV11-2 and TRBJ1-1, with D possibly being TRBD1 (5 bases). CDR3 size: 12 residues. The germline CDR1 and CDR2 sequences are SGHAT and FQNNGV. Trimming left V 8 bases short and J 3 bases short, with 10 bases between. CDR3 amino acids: CASRRGYTEAFF. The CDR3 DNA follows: TGTGCCAGCCGGAGGGGATACACTGAAGCTTTCTTT. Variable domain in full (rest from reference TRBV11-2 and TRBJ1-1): EAGVAQSPRYKIIEKRQSVAFWCNPISGHATLYWYQQILGQGPKLLIQFQNNGVVDDSQLPKDRFSAERLKGVDSTLKIQPAKLEDSAVYLCASRRGYTEAFFGQGTRLTVV.